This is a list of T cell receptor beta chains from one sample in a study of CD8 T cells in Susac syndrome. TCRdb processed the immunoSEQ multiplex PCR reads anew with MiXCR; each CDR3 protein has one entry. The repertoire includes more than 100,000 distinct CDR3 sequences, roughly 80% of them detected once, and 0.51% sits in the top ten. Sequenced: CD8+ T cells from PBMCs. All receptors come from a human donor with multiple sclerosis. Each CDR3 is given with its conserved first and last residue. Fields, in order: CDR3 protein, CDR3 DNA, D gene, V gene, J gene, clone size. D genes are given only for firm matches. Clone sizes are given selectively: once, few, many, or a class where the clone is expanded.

CDR3 protein: CASSPKGDTGELFF; CDR3 DNA: TGTGCCAGCTCACCAAAAGGGGACACCGGGGAGCTGTTTTTT; D gene: -; V gene: TRBV18; J gene: TRBJ2-2; clone size: -
CDR3 protein: CAWSPRGSGYQPQHF; CDR3 DNA: TGTGCCTGGAGTCCCCGCGGATCAGGGTATCAGCCCCAGCATTTT; D gene: -; V gene: TRBV30; J gene: TRBJ1-5; clone size: -
CDR3 protein: CASSSDFGGYTF; CDR3 DNA: TGTGCCAGCAGTTCGGACTTTGGGGGCTACACCTTC; D gene: -; V gene: TRBV12-3/TRBV12-4; J gene: TRBJ1-2; clone size: -
CDR3 protein: CAISDGYSNQPQHF; CDR3 DNA: TGTGCCATCTCCGACGGCTATAGCAATCAGCCCCAGCATTTT; D gene: -; V gene: TRBV24-1; J gene: TRBJ1-5; clone size: -
CDR3 protein: CASSSPGGAGVINEQFF; CDR3 DNA: TGTGCCAGCAGCTCCCCTGGTGGGGCGGGAGTCATCAATGAGCAGTTCTTC; D gene: TRBD2; V gene: TRBV7-9; J gene: TRBJ2-1; clone size: few
CDR3 protein: CASSSDLGGSSGANVLTF; CDR3 DNA: TGTGCCAGCAGTTCCGATTTGGGAGGGAGCTCTGGGGCCAACGTCCTGACTTTC; D gene: TRBD2; V gene: TRBV12-3/TRBV12-4; J gene: TRBJ2-6; clone size: -
CDR3 protein: CASSEGGGSEAFF; CDR3 DNA: TGTGCCAGCTCAGAAGGGGGTGGCTCTGAAGCTTTCTTT; D gene: -; V gene: TRBV5-8; J gene: TRBJ1-1; clone size: -
CDR3 protein: CATSEALGLGGETYEQYF; CDR3 DNA: TGTGCCACCAGCGAGGCCTTGGGATTAGGGGGGGAAACCTACGAGCAGTACTTC; D gene: -; V gene: TRBV15; J gene: TRBJ2-7; clone size: -
CDR3 protein: CASRGRLAGRYNEQFF; CDR3 DNA: TGTGCCAGCAGAGGGAGACTAGCGGGCCGGTACAATGAGCAGTTCTTC; D gene: TRBD2; V gene: TRBV6-1; J gene: TRBJ2-1; clone size: few
CDR3 protein: CASSLNHMSSGNTIYF; CDR3 DNA: TGTGCCAGCAGTCTCAACCACATGAGCTCTGGAAACACCATATATTTT; D gene: -; V gene: TRBV2; J gene: TRBJ1-3; clone size: -
CDR3 protein: CSATDYDSPYEQYF; CDR3 DNA: TGCAGTGCCACGGACTATGACTCCCCCTACGAGCAGTACTTC; D gene: -; V gene: TRBV20-1; J gene: TRBJ2-7; clone size: -
CDR3 protein: CAISDVWGSKNIQYF; CDR3 DNA: TGTGCCATCAGTGATGTCTGGGGGTCCAAAAACATTCAGTACTTC; D gene: -; V gene: TRBV10-3; J gene: TRBJ2-4; clone size: -
CDR3 protein: CASSLGDLNTEAFF; CDR3 DNA: TGCGCCAGCAGCCTGGGGGACTTGAACACTGAAGCTTTCTTT; D gene: -; V gene: TRBV5-1; J gene: TRBJ1-1; clone size: -
CDR3 protein: CASSLELGLSYEQYF; CDR3 DNA: TGTGCCAGCAGCTTAGAATTGGGTCTTTCCTACGAGCAGTACTTC; D gene: -; V gene: TRBV7-9; J gene: TRBJ2-7; clone size: -
CDR3 protein: CSARLAEREETQYF; CDR3 DNA: TGCAGTGCTCGTCTAGCGGAGCGGGAAGAGACCCAGTACTTC; D gene: TRBD2; V gene: TRBV20-1; J gene: TRBJ2-5; clone size: -